This T cell receptor (beta chain) stems from a study of human T cells and chemical hapten exposure. Study-wide results and caveats: Significantly greater numbers of large CDR3 similarity clusters came from expanded TCRs than from controls.

This clonotype occurred a few times. Its antigen remains unknown. Time point meaning: patch test 1, 2 weeks after DPC sensitization. Treatment here: therapeutic diphenylcyclopropenone sensitization with weekly scalp DPC. Donation of samples came from alopecia patients who were 18 to 70 years old and suitable for DPC. The CDR3 is made up of 14 amino acids. The V gene's germline CDR1 is MNHEY and CDR2 SVGAGI. V was shortened by 6 bases and J by 2 bases, with 11 bases between the two germline ends. Attachment of unique molecular identifiers to individual cDNA molecules was performed in the library. TCRdb reprocessed the RACE reads via MiXCR and lists one record per CDR3 protein. The sample has approximately 340,000 distinct CDR3 sequences, around 6.9% seen once.

The chain is built from TRBV6-5 and TRBJ2-4; a weak D match, TRBD1 (5 bases). The clonotype comes from a woman aged 18-29 years with alopecia areata. Some clones in this sample may be carry-over from other donors' samples. Sample: whole blood, taken in connection with sensitization to the hapten diphenylcyclopropenone (DPC). The DNA for the CDR3 is TGTGCCAGCAGCCGGAAGGGGACCAAAAACATTCAGTACTTC. It yields the protein CASSRKGTKNIQYF.